The sequence of this T cell receptor beta chain was determined in a study of blood T cell repertoires in COVID-19. Study-wide context: COVID-19 samples from acute and convalescent phases originated in the United States, Italy and Spain.

Enrolled during active infection, Seattle patients were then followed longitudinally. Generated by immunoSEQ multiplex PCR, the TCRdb table keeps only in-frame clones and is missing some. The sample has around 300,000 clones; 90% are singletons. V lost 4 bases to trimming and J lost 9 bases, with 13 bases between them. Germline V gene data show CDR1 as GTSNPN and CDR2 as SVGIG (reference sequence). CDR3 length equals 11 residues. The clonotype originates from a woman aged 25 to 39 with COVID-19, enrolled during active disease. This chain joins TRBV30 and TRBJ2-7, with TRBD1 as a possible D gene (6 bases). The sequencing sample was made of peripheral blood. CDR3 DNA: TGTGCCTGGATGGGGGCCCCCGGGCAGTACTTC. This sequence encodes CAWMGAPGQYF. The full variable domain, with the rest looked up from reference TRBV30 and TRBJ2-7, is SQTIHQWPATLVQPVGSPLSLECTVEGTSNPNLYWYRQAAGRGLQLLFYSVGIGQISSEVPQNLSASRPQDRQFILSSKKLLLSDSGFYLCAWMGAPGQYFGPGTRLTVT.